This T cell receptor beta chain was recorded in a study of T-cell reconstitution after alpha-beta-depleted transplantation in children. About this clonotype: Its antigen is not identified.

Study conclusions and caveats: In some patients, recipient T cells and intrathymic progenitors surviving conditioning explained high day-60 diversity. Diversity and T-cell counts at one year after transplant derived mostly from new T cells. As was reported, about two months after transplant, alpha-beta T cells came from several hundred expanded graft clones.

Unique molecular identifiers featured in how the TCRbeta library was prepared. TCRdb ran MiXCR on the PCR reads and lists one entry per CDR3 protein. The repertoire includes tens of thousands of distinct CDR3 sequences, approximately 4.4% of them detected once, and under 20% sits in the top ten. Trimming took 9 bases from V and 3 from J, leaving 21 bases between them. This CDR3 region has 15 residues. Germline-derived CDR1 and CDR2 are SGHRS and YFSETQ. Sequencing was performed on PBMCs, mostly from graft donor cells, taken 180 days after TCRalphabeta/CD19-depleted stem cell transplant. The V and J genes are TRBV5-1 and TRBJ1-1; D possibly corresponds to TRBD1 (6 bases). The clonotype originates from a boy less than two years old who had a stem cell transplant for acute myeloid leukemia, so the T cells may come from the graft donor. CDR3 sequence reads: CAIGSSQGGHTEAFF. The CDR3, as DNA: TGCGCCATCGGCTCCTCACAGGGAGGGCACACTGAAGCTTTCTTT.